The rows below give T cell receptor beta chains drawn from one sample of a study of shared clonotypes between healthy human individuals. Sequenced by immunoSEQ multiplex PCR; TCRdb stores in-frame clones only, minus some. The sample includes some 1,100,000 clones, 75% to 80% of them seen just once. Sequenced: memory CD4+ T cells from PBMCs. The receptors originated from a man aged 18 to 30 in good health. Some clones in this sample may be carry-over from other donors' samples. Both conserved end residues are part of each CDR3. The D gene is left open where the match is weak. The size entry is marked missing in some rows and otherwise reads once, few, many or a size class.

clone_size	v_call	j_call	d_call	cdr3_nt	cdr3_aa
-	TRBV6-6	TRBJ2-1	-	TGTGCCAGCAGTTACGGGCTAGCACCCTACAATGAGCAGTTCTTC	CASSYGLAPYNEQFF
-	TRBV6-1	TRBJ2-7	TRBD1	TGTGCCAGCAGTGGCCGGGACAGGGGGTTTAGCGAGCAGTACTTC	CASSGRDRGFSEQYF
many	TRBV19	TRBJ1-1	-	TGTGCCAGTATCGAGTACACTGAAGCTTTCTTT	CASIEYTEAFF
-	TRBV7-2	TRBJ2-1	-	TGTGCCAGCAGCTTAGTGTGGGGAACTTACAATGAGCAGTTCTTC	CASSLVWGTYNEQFF
-	TRBV19	TRBJ2-7	-	TGTGCCAGTAGTATAGTAGACAGGTGGTACGAGCAGTACTTC	CASSIVDRWYEQYF
-	TRBV5-1	TRBJ2-5	TRBD2	TGCGCCAGCAGCTTGGTTCTAGCGGGAGGCTCCGAGACCCAGTACTTC	CASSLVLAGGSETQYF
-	TRBV5-1	TRBJ2-6	TRBD1	TGCGCCAGCAGCTCGGAGGACAGGGAAGGATTTTTCAGGGCCAACGTCCTGACTTTC	CASSSEDREGFFRANVLTF
-	TRBV25-1	TRBJ2-3	TRBD2	TGTGCCAGCAGTGAATTGCGGGGGTGGACAGATACGCAGTATTTT	CASSELRGWTDTQYF
-	TRBV9	TRBJ2-2	TRBD2	TGTGCCAGCAGCGTAGGCAGCGGGAGTTACACCGGGGAGCTGTTTTTT	CASSVGSGSYTGELFF
-	TRBV5-1	TRBJ1-4	TRBD1	TGCGCCAGCAGCTTACAACAGGGGAGTAATGAAAAACTGTTTTTT	CASSLQQGSNEKLFF
-	TRBV28	TRBJ2-5	-	TGTGCCAGCAGTTGGGGGACGGAGACCCAGTACTTC	CASSWGTETQYF
many	TRBV11-2	TRBJ1-1	TRBD1	TGTGCCAGCAGCCCCAGGGGGCCAAACACTGAAGCTTTCTTT	CASSPRGPNTEAFF
-	TRBV5-1	TRBJ2-1	TRBD1	TGCGCCAGCGGACAGGGTGGGTCCTACAATGAGCAGTTCTTC	CASGQGGSYNEQFF
-	TRBV6-6	TRBJ2-5	-	TGTGCCAGCAGTTACGAGACCCAGTACTTC	CASSYETQYF
-	TRBV27	TRBJ2-5	-	TGTGCCAGCAGTTTGAGGAGGGGCGGGACCCAGTACTTC	CASSLRRGGTQYF
-	TRBV30	TRBJ2-5	-	TGTGCCTGGAGTGTCCACGGACAGCTTCTTGGAGAGACCCAGTACTTC	CAWSVHGQLLGETQYF
-	TRBV11-2	TRBJ1-5	-	TGTGCCAGCAGCTTTGGGTTTGGAAATCAGCCCCAGCATTTT	CASSFGFGNQPQHF
-	TRBV2	TRBJ1-1	-	TGTGCCAGCAGTGGGGTGGGGATCTCGAACACTGAAGCTTTCTTT	CASSGVGISNTEAFF
-	TRBV7-2	TRBJ1-3	-	TGTGCCAGCAGCTTAGCGGGAGGGACTGGAAACACCATATATTTT	CASSLAGGTGNTIYF
-	TRBV29-1	TRBJ2-1	TRBD2	TGCAGCGTTGCAGGCGGGAGGGACCGACTGGGTACCTACAATGAGCAGTTCTTC	CSVAGGRDRLGTYNEQFF
few	TRBV10-3	TRBJ2-2	-	TGTGCCATCAGTAAAACAGAGAACACCGGGGAGCTGTTTTTT	CAISKTENTGELFF
-	TRBV6-1	TRBJ2-7	TRBD2	TGTGCCAGCAGTGAGTTACTTGCAGCGGGAGCCTACGAGCAGTACTTC	CASSELLAAGAYEQYF
-	TRBV5-1	TRBJ2-7	-	TGCGCCAGCAGCTCGGACGGAGACGGTATCCTACGAGGGCAGTACTTC	CASSSDGDGILRGQYF
-	TRBV9	TRBJ1-4	-	TGTGCCAGCAGCGTTGGAAGACGTGAAAAACTGTTTTTT	CASSVGRREKLFF
-	TRBV10-3	TRBJ2-7	TRBD2	TGTGCCACCAGCTCCGGACTAGCGGCCTCCTACGAGCAGTACTTC	CATSSGLAASYEQYF
-	TRBV6-5	TRBJ1-2	-	TGTGCCAGCAGTAGGGCGGGTTTTAACTATGGCTACACCTTC	CASSRAGFNYGYTF
-	TRBV15	TRBJ2-3	TRBD1	TGTGCCACCAGCACTCGGACAGGTGGGGGCACAGATACGCAGTATTTT	CATSTRTGGGTDTQYF
-	TRBV19	TRBJ1-2	TRBD1	TGTGCCAGTAACACCCGGGGGACAGATGGGGGCTATGGCTACACCTTC	CASNTRGTDGGYGYTF
-	TRBV5-1	TRBJ1-4	-	TGCGCCAGCAGCTTGTCGGTCCCGAACGAAAAACTGTTTTTT	CASSLSVPNEKLFF
-	TRBV6-4	TRBJ1-2	TRBD1	TGTGCCAGCAGTGACTCCAACAGGGGGGGGGCCTATGGCTACACCTTC	CASSDSNRGGAYGYTF
-	TRBV7-3	TRBJ2-3	-	TGTGCCAGCAGCCCAATCACAGTACCCTCTAGCACAGATACGCAGTATTTT	CASSPITVPSSTDTQYF
-	TRBV11-2	TRBJ1-1	TRBD1	TGTGCCAGCAGCTTAGACCGGACAGGGGAGGACACTGAAGCTTTCTTT	CASSLDRTGEDTEAFF
-	TRBV6-5	TRBJ1-2	-	TGTGCCAGCAGTCCAGGGGTAGGAGGCTACACCTTC	CASSPGVGGYTF
few	TRBV6-1	TRBJ2-3	TRBD1	TGTGCCAGCAGTGAGCAGGGGGCCCGAACAGATACGCAGTATTTT	CASSEQGARTDTQYF
-	TRBV6-1	TRBJ2-7	-	TGTGCCAGCAGTGTAACCCCAGGCCCCTACGAGCAGTACTTC	CASSVTPGPYEQYF
-	TRBV9	TRBJ2-2	TRBD2	TGTGCCAGCAGCGTCAGCGGGAGATACACCGGGGAGCTGTTTTTT	CASSVSGRYTGELFF
-	TRBV11-2	TRBJ1-4	-	TGTGCCAGCAGCCCGGTGGCGTCTCGGTACGATGAAAAACTGTTTTTT	CASSPVASRYDEKLFF
few	TRBV4-1	TRBJ2-6	-	TGCGCCAGCAGCCACCCGGCGCAGGACACTGGGGCCAACGTCCTGACTTTC	CASSHPAQDTGANVLTF
once	TRBV5-4	TRBJ1-2	-	TGTGCCAGCAGCTTGGGGGGAGCGCTATATGGCTACACCTTC	CASSLGGALYGYTF
few	TRBV6-5	TRBJ2-7	TRBD1	TGTGCCAGCAGACGACAGGGTTACGAGCAGTACTTC	CASRRQGYEQYF
-	TRBV18	TRBJ2-1	-	TGTGCCAGCTCACCAGGGGATCCCTACAATGAGCAGTTCTTC	CASSPGDPYNEQFF
-	TRBV10-3	TRBJ1-2	-	TGTGCCATCAGTGAGGAAATTAGCCGGTTAGGGGTCGGCTACACCTTC	CAISEEISRLGVGYTF
-	TRBV30	TRBJ1-5	-	TGTGCCTGGTCGGACCGATTCAATCAGCCCCAGCATTTT	CAWSDRFNQPQHF
-	TRBV19	TRBJ2-5	TRBD1	TGTGCCAGTAGTACAGGACAGGGGGAGGAGACCCAGTACTTC	CASSTGQGEETQYF
few	TRBV7-2	TRBJ1-2	TRBD1	TGTGCCAGCAGCTTAGCGGGACAGCTTAACTATGGCTACACCTTC	CASSLAGQLNYGYTF
-	TRBV6-1	TRBJ2-7	TRBD2	TGTGCCAGCAGTGGGCTAGCGGGATTGGACTACGAGCAGTACTTC	CASSGLAGLDYEQYF
-	TRBV7-2	TRBJ2-7	TRBD2	TGTGCCAGCAGCTTATCAGGCGGGGGAAGCTTTCCCTACGAGCAGTACTTC	CASSLSGGGSFPYEQYF
-	TRBV7-2	TRBJ2-7	TRBD1	TGTGCCAGCAGCTCCCGGACAGGGGGTCCCTACGAGCAGTACTTC	CASSSRTGGPYEQYF